This TCR beta chain was found in a study of T cell responses to AZD1222 COVID-19 vaccine. Findings and limits, study-wide: Targets within unmutated variant regions were reportedly found for nearly half of spike-specific TCRs. No repertoire was sampled before or during the peak T cell response, only after it. Spike-specific TCR breadth and depth rose after two AZD1222 doses.

The CDR3 consists of 11 residues. Germline CDR1 and CDR2: MNHNY and SVGAGI (reference sequence). V gave up 5 bases and J gave up 4 bases, with 5 bases separating them. For this clone: No antigen is known for it.

TCRdb's copy holds only in-frame clones and misses some; the assay was immunoSEQ multiplex PCR. The data show 90,000 to 150,000 clones, roughly 90% seen once. The sequence came from an adult in good health. The sequencing here drew on peripheral blood, taken on day 0 of AZD1222 vaccination. The chain uses TRBV6-6 and TRBJ1-2, with D possibly matching TRBD1 (5 bases). The CDR3: CASSQGYGYTF. The CDR3 region has the DNA TGTGCCAGCAGTCAGGGCTATGGCTACACCTTC.